The entry below gives a single TCR beta chain sequence along with its context. As yet, its antigen is unknown. Deletions cut 3 bases from V and 3 bases from J, with 5 bases between. The CDR3 consists of 13 residues. CDR1 is MDHEN and CDR2 is SYDVKM in the germline V gene. This entry belongs to a study of regulatory T cells in long-lasting Graves disease. Stated time point: newly diagnosed GD, antithyroid drugs for less than 3 months. From RNA extracted from PBMCs, the TCR library was made. In this cohort, patients came from an endocrinology department located in Xi'an, China. Study-level points and caveats: Sharing of public clonotypes was greater in persistent patients (2,741) than in new patients (around 930).

Building of the TCR beta libraries involved iRepertoire HTBI primers and Arm-PCR of CDR3 regions. One entry per CDR3 protein results from TCRdb running MiXCR on the multiplex PCR reads. The data contain just over 600,000 distinct CDR3 sequences, roughly 15% of them singletons. The data were also submitted as part of a second study, on T cells in Graves' hyperthyroidism and ophthalmopathy.

Here the sequenced sample was peripheral blood mononuclear cells (PBMCs), taken at new diagnosis, from a patient treated with antithyroid drugs. The source of this sequence is a woman between 25 and 40 years old with Graves disease. This chain uses TRBV28 with TRBJ2-2; D gene uncertain. The CDR3 DNA reads as TGTGCCAGCAGTTTTGAAGACACCGGGGAGCTGTTTTTT. This codes for CASSFEDTGELFF.